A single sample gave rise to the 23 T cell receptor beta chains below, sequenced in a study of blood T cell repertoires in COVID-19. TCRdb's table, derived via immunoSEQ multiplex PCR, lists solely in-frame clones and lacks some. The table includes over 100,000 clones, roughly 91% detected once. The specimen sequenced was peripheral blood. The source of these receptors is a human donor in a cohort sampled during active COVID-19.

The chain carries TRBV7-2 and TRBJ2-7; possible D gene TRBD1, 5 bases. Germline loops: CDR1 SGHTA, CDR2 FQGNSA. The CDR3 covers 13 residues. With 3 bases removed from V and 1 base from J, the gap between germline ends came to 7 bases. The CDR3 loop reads CASSFQGSYEQYF. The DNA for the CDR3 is TGTGCCAGCAGCTTCCAGGGTTCCTACGAGCAGTACTTC.

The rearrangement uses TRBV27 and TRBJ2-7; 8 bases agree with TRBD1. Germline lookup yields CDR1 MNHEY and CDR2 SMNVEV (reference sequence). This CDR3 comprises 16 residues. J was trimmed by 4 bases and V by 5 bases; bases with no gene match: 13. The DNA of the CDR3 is TGTGCCAGCAGTCCCTTCCCGACAGGGGTGAAGTACGAGCAGTACTTC. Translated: CASSPFPTGVKYEQYF.

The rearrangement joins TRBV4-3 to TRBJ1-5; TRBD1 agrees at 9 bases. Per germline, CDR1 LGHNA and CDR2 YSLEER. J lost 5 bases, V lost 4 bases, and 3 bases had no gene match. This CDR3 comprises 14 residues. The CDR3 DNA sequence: TGCGCCAGCAGCCTAGACAGGGGGTATCAGCCCCAGCATTTT. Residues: CASSLDRGYQPQHF.

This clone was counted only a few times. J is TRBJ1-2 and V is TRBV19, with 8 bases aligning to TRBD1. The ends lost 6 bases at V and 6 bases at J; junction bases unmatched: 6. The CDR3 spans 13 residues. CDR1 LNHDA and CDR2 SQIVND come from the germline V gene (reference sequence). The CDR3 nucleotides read TGTGCCAGTAGCCCTGACAGGGGCGATGGCTACACCTTC. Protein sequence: CASSPDRGDGYTF. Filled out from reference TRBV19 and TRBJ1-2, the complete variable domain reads DGGITQSPKYLFRKEGQNVTLSCEQNLNHDAMYWYRQDPGQGLRLIYYSQIVNDFQKGDIAEGYSVSREKKESFPLTVTSAQKNPTAFYLCASSPDRGDGYTFGSGTRLTVV.

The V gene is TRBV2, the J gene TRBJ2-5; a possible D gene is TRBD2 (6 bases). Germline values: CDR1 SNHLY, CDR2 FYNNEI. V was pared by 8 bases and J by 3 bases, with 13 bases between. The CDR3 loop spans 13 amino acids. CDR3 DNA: TGTGCCAGCGGCCGGGACTCTGAAGAGACCCAGTACTTC. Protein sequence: CASGRDSEETQYF.

The CDR3 loop reads CASSPGGQGILGYTF. The DNA of the CDR3 is TGTGCCAGCAGCCCAGGGGGACAGGGGATCCTTGGCTACACCTTC. The rearrangement joins TRBV28 to TRBJ1-2, with 10 bases lining up with TRBD1. The V gene end was trimmed by 6 bases and the J gene end by 7 bases; junction bases not matched to a gene: 11. CDR3 length: 15 amino acids. The V gene's germline CDR1 is MDHEN and CDR2 SYDVKM.

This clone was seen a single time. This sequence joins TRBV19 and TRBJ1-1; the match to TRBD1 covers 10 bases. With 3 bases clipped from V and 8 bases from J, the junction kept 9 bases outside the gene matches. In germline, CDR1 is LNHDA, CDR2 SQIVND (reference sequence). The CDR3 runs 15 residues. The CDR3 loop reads CASSIFPGQGREAFF. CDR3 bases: TGTGCCAGTAGTATTTTTCCGGGACAGGGGAGAGAAGCTTTCTTT.

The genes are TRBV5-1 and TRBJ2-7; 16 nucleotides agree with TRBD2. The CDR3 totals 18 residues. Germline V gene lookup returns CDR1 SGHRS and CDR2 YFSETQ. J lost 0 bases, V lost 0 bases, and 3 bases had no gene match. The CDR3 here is CASSLAGTSGRASYEQYF. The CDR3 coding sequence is TGCGCCAGCAGCTTGGCTGGGACTAGCGGGAGGGCCTCCTACGAGCAGTACTTC. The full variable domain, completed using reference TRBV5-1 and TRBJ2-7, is KAGVTQTPRYLIKTRGQQVTLSCSPISGHRSVSWYQQTPGQGLQFLFEYFSETQRNKGNFPGRFSGRQFSNSRSEMNVSTLELGDSALYLCASSLAGTSGRASYEQYFGPGTRLTVT.

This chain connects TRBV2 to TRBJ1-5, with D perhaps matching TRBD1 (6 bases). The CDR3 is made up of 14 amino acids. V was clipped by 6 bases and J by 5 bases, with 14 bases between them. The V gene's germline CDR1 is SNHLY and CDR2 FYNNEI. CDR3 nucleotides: TGTGCCAGCAGCCTCAGGGGTCAATATCAGCCCCAGCATTTT. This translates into CASSLRGQYQPQHF. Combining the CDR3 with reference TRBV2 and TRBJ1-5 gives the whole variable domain EPEVTQTPSHQVTQMGQEVILRCVPISNHLYFYWYRQILGQKVEFLVSFYNNEISEKSEIFDDQFSVERPDGSNFTLKIRSTKLEDSAMYFCASSLRGQYQPQHFGDGTRLSIL.

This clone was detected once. The CDR3 bases are TGTGCCAGTATGGACAGAACCTACGAGCAGTACTTC. This sequence encodes CASMDRTYEQYF. The chain is built from TRBV19 and TRBJ2-7; D might be TRBD1 (6 bases). The V gene's germline CDR1 is LNHDA and CDR2 SQIVND (reference sequence). The CDR3 contains 12 residues. V shed 7 bases and J shed 2 bases, with 9 bases lying between them.

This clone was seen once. The CDR3 is CASSIWTPNTEAFF. CDR3 coding DNA: TGTGCCAGTAGTATTTGGACACCGAACACTGAAGCTTTCTTT. The chain carries TRBV19 and TRBJ1-1, with D perhaps matching TRBD1 (5 bases). The germline V and J ends were trimmed by 3 bases and 1 base, with 9 bases remaining between them. CDR1 is LNHDA, CDR2 SQIVND, per germline (reference sequence). This CDR3 contains 14 residues.

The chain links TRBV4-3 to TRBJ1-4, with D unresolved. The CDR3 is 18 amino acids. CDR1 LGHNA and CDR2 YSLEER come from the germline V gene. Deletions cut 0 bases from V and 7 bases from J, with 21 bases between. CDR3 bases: TGCGCCAGCAGCCAAGACGGAGGAGGTAAACTAACGGGTGAAAAACTGTTTTTT. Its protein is CASSQDGGGKLTGEKLFF.

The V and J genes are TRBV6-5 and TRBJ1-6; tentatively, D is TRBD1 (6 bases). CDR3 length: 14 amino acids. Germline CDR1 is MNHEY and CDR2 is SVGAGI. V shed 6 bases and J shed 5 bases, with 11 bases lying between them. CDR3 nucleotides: TGTGCCAGCAGCCCAGGGGCCAATAATTCACCCCTCCACTTT. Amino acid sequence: CASSPGANNSPLHF.

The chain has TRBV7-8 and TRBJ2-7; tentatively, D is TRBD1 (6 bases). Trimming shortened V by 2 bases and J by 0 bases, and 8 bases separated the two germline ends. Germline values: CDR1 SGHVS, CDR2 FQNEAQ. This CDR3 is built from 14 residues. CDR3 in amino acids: CASSLYRDSYEQYF. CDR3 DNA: TGTGCCAGCAGCTTATACAGGGACTCCTACGAGCAGTACTTC.

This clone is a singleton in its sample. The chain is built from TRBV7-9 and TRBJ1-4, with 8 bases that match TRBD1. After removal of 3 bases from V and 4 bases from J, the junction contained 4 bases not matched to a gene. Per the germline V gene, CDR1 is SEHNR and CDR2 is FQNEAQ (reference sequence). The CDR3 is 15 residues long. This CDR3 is CASSLRTGFNEKLFF. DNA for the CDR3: TGTGCCAGCAGCTTGAGGACAGGGTTTAATGAAAAACTGTTTTTT.

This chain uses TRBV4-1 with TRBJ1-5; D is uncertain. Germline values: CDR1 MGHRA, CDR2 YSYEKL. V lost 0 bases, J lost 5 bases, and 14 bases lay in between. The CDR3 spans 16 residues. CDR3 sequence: CASSQDGVLVDQPQHF. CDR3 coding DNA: TGCGCCAGCAGCCAAGATGGAGTCCTGGTGGATCAGCCCCAGCATTTT.

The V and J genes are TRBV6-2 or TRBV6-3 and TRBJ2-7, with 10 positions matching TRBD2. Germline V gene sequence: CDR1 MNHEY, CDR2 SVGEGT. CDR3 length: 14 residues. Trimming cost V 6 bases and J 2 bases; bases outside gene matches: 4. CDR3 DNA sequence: TGTGCCAGCAGCCTAGCGGGGGCAACCTACGAGCAGTACTTC. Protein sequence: CASSLAGATYEQYF.

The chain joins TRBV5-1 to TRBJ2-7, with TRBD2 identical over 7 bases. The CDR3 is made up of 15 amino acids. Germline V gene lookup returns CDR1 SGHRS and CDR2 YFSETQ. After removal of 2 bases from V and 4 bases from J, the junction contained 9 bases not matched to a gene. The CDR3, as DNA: TGCGCCAGCAGCTTCGGGGGGAATGATGCTTACGAGCAGTACTTC. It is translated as CASSFGGNDAYEQYF.

In DNA, the CDR3 is TGTGCCATCAGTGACGCAAGACTAGGGGTCCCTGAAGCTTTCTTT. As protein: CAISDARLGVPEAFF. V usage is TRBV10-3 and J usage is TRBJ1-1; possibly TRBD1 for D (5 bases). Trimming removed 3 bases at V and 6 bases at J, with 17 bases between. The CDR3 spans 15 residues. Germline-derived CDR1 and CDR2 are ENHRY and SYGVKD.

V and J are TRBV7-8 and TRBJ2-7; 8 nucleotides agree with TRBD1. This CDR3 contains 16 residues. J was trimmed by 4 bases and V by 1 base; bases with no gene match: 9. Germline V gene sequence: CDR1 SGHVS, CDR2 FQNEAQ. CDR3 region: CASSLGLPGQAYEQYF. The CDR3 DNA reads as TGTGCCAGCAGCTTAGGGTTACCGGGACAGGCTTACGAGCAGTACTTC.

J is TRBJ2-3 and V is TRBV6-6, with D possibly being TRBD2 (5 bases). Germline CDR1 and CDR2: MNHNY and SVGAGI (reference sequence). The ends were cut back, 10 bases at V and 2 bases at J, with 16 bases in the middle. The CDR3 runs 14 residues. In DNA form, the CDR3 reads TGTGCCACCCGGGGTGGGCCTATCACAGATACGCAGTATTTT. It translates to CATRGGPITDTQYF.

This CDR3 is CASTFDRNTGELFF. The CDR3 DNA sequence: TGTGCCAGCACCTTCGACAGAAACACCGGGGAGCTGTTTTTT. The V and J genes are TRBV19 and TRBJ2-2, with D perhaps TRBD1 (5 bases). The CDR3 contains 14 residues. Trimming took off 9 bases at V and 2 bases at J, with 13 bases between the two ends. The germline V gene has CDR1 LNHDA and CDR2 SQIVND (reference sequence).

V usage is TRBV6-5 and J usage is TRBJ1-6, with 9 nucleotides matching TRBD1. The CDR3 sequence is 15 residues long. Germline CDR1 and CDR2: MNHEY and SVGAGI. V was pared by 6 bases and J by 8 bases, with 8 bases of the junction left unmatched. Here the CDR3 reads CASRVQGALDSPLHF. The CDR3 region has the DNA TGTGCCAGCAGGGTACAGGGGGCTCTAGATTCACCCCTCCACTTT.